The 25 T cell receptor beta chains below were found in one sample sequenced in a study of tissue T cells after allogeneic stem cell transplantation. Measured with immunoSEQ multiplex PCR; TCRdb has only the in-frame clones, and not every one. The sample shows some 1,500 clones, under 55% of them seen only once. Sample time point: mouse harvest day 14 after allogeneic transplant. Each mouse received 10^7 T-cell-depleted marrow cells plus 10^6 splenic CD5+ T cells by tail vein. Sequencing was done on a sample of liver tissue. The receptors come from a female BALB/c mouse given C57BL/6 T cells with graft-versus-host disease after an allogeneic hematopoietic cell transplant.

This clone is judged large. The gene symbols are mouse symbols. The CDR3 end is not reached by the read, which stops 1 residue before it; the germline J gene fills it in. The rearrangement joins TRBV4 to TRBJ2-3; 10 bases fit TRBD2. Germline V gene data show CDR1 as LGHDT and CDR2 as YNNKQL (reference sequence). The CDR3 length is 16 residues. Germline trimming cut 4 bases from V and 0 bases from J; bases unmatched to any gene: 4. CDR3 loop: CASSFGLGASAETLYF. The sequenced CDR3 bases are TGTGCCAGCAGCTTCGGACTGGGGGCTAGTGCAGAAACGCTGTAT.

This clone is hyperexpanded by share. Gene names are the mouse ones. The sequence runs out 1 residue before the end of the CDR3; the remainder is reconstructed from the germline J gene. Within the sample, other DNA sequences also encode this same CDR3. The chain couples TRBV16 to TRBJ2-7; D perhaps matches TRBD1 (5 bases). CDR3 length: 13 residues. Trimming stripped 4 bases from V and 4 bases from J, with 11 bases between. Looked up from germline, CDR1 is SGHSA and CDR2 is FRNQAP. Here the CDR3 reads CASSSRQTYEQYF. CDR3 DNA, as far as it was read: TGTGCAAGCAGCTCCCGACAGACATATGAACAGTAC.

Remarks on this clone: The gene names here belong to mouse. The read ends 1 residue before the CDR3 terminus; that terminus is restored from the germline J gene. The V gene is TRBV5, the J gene TRBJ2-1; TRBD1 is a possible D gene (5 bases). Germline CDR1 reads LGHNA; CDR2 reads YNLKQL (reference sequence). The CDR3 consists of 16 residues. Trimming removed 0 bases at V and 0 bases at J, with 9 bases between. Incomplete CDR3 DNA: TGTGCCAGCAGCCAAGACCCAGGGAATAACTATGCTGAGCAGTTC. Translation gives CASSQDPGNNYAEQF. The whole CDR3 is CASSQDPGNNYAEQFF.

Notes on this clone: Each gene name is a mouse one. The CDR3 goes on 1 residue after the read ends, and that part is filled in from the germline J gene. The gene calls are TRBV19 and TRBJ2-5; perhaps TRBD1 as D (6 bases). Trimming stripped 4 bases from V and 0 bases from J, with 12 bases between. Germline V gene sequence: CDR1 FNHDT, CDR2 SITEND (reference sequence). This CDR3 spans 15 amino acids. The part of the CDR3 DNA that was read is TGTGCCAGCAGTCCGACAGGAGTTAACCAAGACACCCAGTAC. Translating it yields CASSPTGVNQDTQY. The whole CDR3 reads CASSPTGVNQDTQYF.

This clone was counted only a few times. Genes and germline are mouse. The read ends 1 residue shy of where the CDR3 ends; the end is completed using the germline J gene. The chain carries TRBV19 and TRBJ2-5; 10 nucleotides align to TRBD1. Germline CDR1 reads FNHDT; CDR2 reads SITEND (reference sequence). CDR3 length: 14 residues. V lost 2 bases and J lost 5; bases outside the gene matches: 2. The DNA read from the CDR3 is TGTGCCAGCAGTATGGGGACAGGGGTAGACACCCAGTAC. It codes for CASSMGTGVDTQY. The entire CDR3 protein reads CASSMGTGVDTQYF.

On this clone itself: Mouse gene names apply. The read ends 1 residue before the CDR3 terminus; that terminus is restored from the germline J gene. The V gene is TRBV12-1, the J gene TRBJ2-5, with D unresolved. With 0 bases removed from V and 5 bases from J, the gap between germline ends came to 5 bases. The CDR3 contains 12 residues. CDR1 is SGHSN and CDR2 is HYEKVE in the germline V gene. The CDR3: CASSLPGDTQYF. The CDR3 bases that were read are TGTGCCAGCTCTCTCCCTGGAGACACCCAGTAC.

A word on this clone: Mouse gene names and germline throughout. The read is 1 residue too short to cover the CDR3 end, so that end is filled in from the germline J gene. V usage is TRBV2 and J usage is TRBJ2-4; a possible D gene is TRBD1 (5 bases). CDR1 is LGHNA, CDR2 YSYQKL, per germline. With 0 bases removed from V and 7 bases from J, the gap between germline ends came to 11 bases. This CDR3 contains 14 residues. CDR3 DNA (partial): TGTGCCAGCAGCCAAGATAGGGCCAGGGACACCTTGTAC. Its translation is CASSQDRARDTLY. The CDR3 in its entirety is CASSQDRARDTLYF.

Note on this clone: It is likely a read error: a sequence one base away is far more abundant. Gene names denote mouse genes. The missing CDR3 end, 1 residue past where the read stops, is filled in from the germline J gene. The same CDR3 is also encoded by other DNA sequences in this sample. The rearrangement uses TRBV4 and TRBJ2-5; 8 bases agree with TRBD2. This CDR3 spans 16 amino acids. In germline, CDR1 is LGHDT, CDR2 YNNKQL (reference sequence). The V segment lost 5 bases and the J segment 2 bases; nucleotides outside the gene matches: 9. Here the CDR3 reads CASSPGTGGAQDTQYF. The CDR3 bases that were read are TGTGCCAGCAGCCCCGGGACTGGCGGGGCCCAAGACACCCAGTAC.

This clone was counted between two and nine times. Each gene name is a mouse one. The read falls 1 residue short of the CDR3 end, and the missing part is taken from the germline J gene. The V gene is TRBV24, the J gene TRBJ2-7; 7 nucleotides match TRBD1. V was clipped by 3 bases and J by 0 bases; unmatched bases: 2. Germline values: CDR1 KGHTA, CDR2 FRNEEI. The length of the CDR3 is 14 residues. The chain's CDR3 is CASSLGTDSYEQYF. Incomplete CDR3 DNA: TGTGCCAGCAGTCTCGGGACAGACTCCTATGAACAGTAC.

There are a few counts of this clone. Germline and genes here are mouse. The sequence runs out 1 residue before the end of the CDR3; the remainder is reconstructed from the germline J gene. This chain links TRBV13-1 with TRBJ1-4; D remains unclear. The length of the CDR3 is 14 residues. Per germline, CDR1 NSHNY and CDR2 SYGAGN. The V gene lost 1 base and the J gene lost 0 bases, with 4 bases spanning the gap. The CDR3 spells CASSDLFSNERLFF. The covered CDR3 bases are TGTGCCAGCAGTGATCTTTTTTCCAACGAAAGATTATTT.

This clone was recorded a few times. Gene names are the mouse ones. The read terminates 1 residue before the CDR3 end, so the remaining end is supplied by the germline J gene. V usage is TRBV12-1 and J usage is TRBJ2-7; D remains unclear. Germline CDR1 SGHSN, CDR2 HYEKVE. Between the trimmed V and J ends, which lost 0 bases and 4 bases, there was a span of 6 bases. CDR3 size: 12 residues. CDR3 bases read: TGTGCCAGCTCTCTCGCCAAATATGAACAGTAC. It encodes CASSLAKYEQY. The full CDR3 protein is CASSLAKYEQYF.

With regard to this clone: Mouse germline and gene names are used. The CDR3 goes on 1 residue after the read ends, and that part is filled in from the germline J gene. The chain uses TRBV13-1 and TRBJ1-1, with D unclear. The CDR3 spans 13 residues. Trimming pared 0 bases from V and 0 bases from J, leaving 3 bases between. Germline CDR1 NSHNY, CDR2 SYGAGN. The CDR3 DNA, read in part, is TGTGCCAGCAGTGATGTAACAAACACAGAAGTCTTC. Translating gives CASSDVTNTEVF. In full, the CDR3 is CASSDVTNTEVFF.

About this clone itself: Germline and genes: mouse. The CDR3 end is not reached by the read, which stops 1 residue before it; the germline J gene fills it in. The rearrangement uses TRBV31 and TRBJ1-1, with D unresolved. Germline assignment: CDR1 GKSSPN and CDR2 SITVG. The CDR3 totals 11 residues. Trimming left V 1 base short and J 7 bases short, with 7 bases between. CDR3 DNA (partial): TGTGCCTGGAGTCCGGCAGAAGAAGTCTTC. This translates into CAWSPAEEVF. The whole CDR3 protein is CAWSPAEEVFF.

Concerning this clone itself: Each gene name is a mouse one. The CDR3 goes on 1 residue after the read ends, and that part is filled in from the germline J gene. This chain links TRBV12-2 with TRBJ2-5, with D perhaps matching TRBD2 (5 bases). The CDR3 spans 14 residues. Germline-derived CDR1 and CDR2 are SGHLS and HYDKME. The V end was cut by 4 bases, the J end by 0 bases, with 10 bases between. Incomplete CDR3 DNA: TGTGCCAGCTCAGAACTGGTTAACCAAGACACCCAGTAC. It yields the protein CASSELVNQDTQY. The entire CDR3 is CASSELVNQDTQYF.

As concerns this clone: Any gene name here is a mouse gene name. The read finishes 1 residue shy of the CDR3 end, and the germline J gene is used to complete it. The chain recombines TRBV2 with TRBJ2-7; the D gene is possibly TRBD2 (6 bases). Germline V CDR1 and CDR2: LGHNA, YSYQKL. The CDR3 has 13 residues. V shed 0 bases and J shed 4 bases, with 7 bases lying between them. The CDR3 loop is CASSQEGGYEQYF. CDR3 DNA, as far as it was read: TGTGCCAGCAGCCAAGAGGGGGGTTATGAACAGTAC.

With regard to this clone: The germline and genes are mouse ones. The DNA read from the CDR3 is TGTGCCAGCAGTGCGAGGGGGCGTGCAGAAACGCTGTAT. It is translated as CASSARGRAETLY. The full-length CDR3 reads as CASSARGRAETLYF. The rearrangement links TRBV13-3 to TRBJ2-3, with D possibly being TRBD1 (7 bases). Coverage ceases 1 residue before the CDR3 finishes, and the germline J gene fills in the end. V was pared by 3 bases and J by 1 base, with 9 bases between. The CDR3 contains 14 residues. CDR1 and CDR2 from the germline V gene are NNHDY and SYVADS.

This clone counts as large. Gene names and germline refer to mouse. The read stops 1 residue short of the end of the CDR3; the missing end is completed from the germline J gene. The chain combines TRBV12-2 with TRBJ2-3; possible D gene TRBD1, 5 bases. The V end lost 2 bases, the J end lost 3 bases, and 8 bases lay between the germline ends. Germline CDR1 is SGHLS and CDR2 is HYDKME. This CDR3 comprises 13 residues. Partial CDR3 DNA: TGTGCCAGCTCTCACCGGACAGCAGAAACGCTGTAT. Protein product: CASSHRTAETLY. The CDR3 in full is CASSHRTAETLYF.

Relative to its sample, this clone is large. Genes and germline are mouse. The read finishes 1 residue shy of the CDR3 end, and the germline J gene is used to complete it. This chain joins TRBV29 and TRBJ1-1; 7 positions match TRBD1. There are 13 residues in the CDR3. The J segment lost 3 bases and the V segment lost 2 bases, leaving 0 bases of the junction unmatched. Germline V CDR1 and CDR2: MSHET, SYDVDS. The sequenced part of the CDR3 DNA is TGTGCTAGCAGTTTACAGGGGGACACAGAAGTCTTC. Translation: CASSLQGDTEVF. The entire CDR3 sequence reads CASSLQGDTEVFF.

On this clone: Gene names denote mouse genes. The read ends 1 residue before the CDR3 terminus; that terminus is restored from the germline J gene. The gene calls are TRBV13-2 and TRBJ1-3, with 8 bases identical to TRBD1. The CDR3 covers 14 residues. CDR1 and CDR2 (germline): NNHNN, SYGAGS (reference sequence). With 2 bases clipped from V and 4 bases from J, the junction kept 2 bases outside the gene matches. The CDR3 DNA, read in part, is TGTGCCAGCGGTGACAGGGGGCGAGGAAATACGCTCTAT. This gives the protein CASGDRGRGNTLY. The full CDR3 is CASGDRGRGNTLYF.

About this clone itself: Here the gene names and germline are mouse. The CDR3 goes on 1 residue after the read ends, and that part is filled in from the germline J gene. The chain carries TRBV21 and TRBJ2-4; 12 nucleotides align to TRBD2. TRBV21 is assigned to the ORF class and has an uncertain function. The V gene end was trimmed by 6 bases and the J gene end by 3 bases; junction bases not matched to a gene: 4. The CDR3 is made up of 15 amino acids. CDR3 sequence reads: CASSAGLGGQNTLYF. The DNA read from the CDR3 is TGTGCTAGCAGCGCGGGACTGGGGGGACAAAACACCTTGTAC.

This clone has just a few counts. All gene names here are mouse names. The read ends 1 residue early relative to the CDR3; the germline J gene fills the gap. The chain uses TRBV20 and TRBJ2-3; TRBD1 agrees at 11 bases. Germline V gene sequence: CDR1 GFQATS, CDR2 STVNSAI. The CDR3 totals 15 residues. The V and J ends lost 5 bases and 3 bases, in that order; junction bases with no gene match: 7. The CDR3: CGAGTGGRGAETLYF. CDR3 DNA, as far as it was read: TGTGGTGCTGGGACAGGGGGGAGAGGGGCAGAAACGCTGTAT.

About this clone: Gene labels here are mouse ones. The CDR3 extends 1 residue past the end of the read, so its final part is completed from the germline J gene. The rearrangement links TRBV13-2 to TRBJ2-1, with D tentatively TRBD1 or TRBD2 (5 bases each). Germline CDR1 reads NNHNN; CDR2 reads SYGAGS (reference sequence). The CDR3 is made up of 14 amino acids. Trimming removed 3 bases from V and 0 bases from J, with 7 bases in between. The CDR3 region is CASGGGANYAEQFF. The CDR3 bases that were read are TGTGCCAGCGGTGGAGGGGCTAACTATGCTGAGCAGTTC.

This clone was detected a few times. Gene names denote mouse genes. The CDR3 end falls 1 residue outside the read, so it is completed with the germline J gene. The chain recombines TRBV13-2 with TRBJ2-5; 12 positions agree with TRBD2. Germline assignment: CDR1 NNHNN and CDR2 SYGAGS (reference sequence). This CDR3 region has 16 residues. V lost 5 bases to trimming and J lost 2 bases; unmatched junction nucleotides: 6. The CDR3: CASGTGTGGTQDTQYF. The CDR3 DNA, read in part, is TGTGCCAGCGGGACCGGGACTGGGGGGACCCAAGACACCCAGTAC.

In regard to this clone: Genes here carry mouse names. With the read ending 1 residue before the CDR3 end, the germline J gene is used to fill in that end. This chain uses TRBV17 with TRBJ2-3, with D tentatively TRBD1 (6 bases). V dropped 5 bases and J dropped 4 bases, with 10 bases sitting between them. Germline-derived CDR1 and CDR2 are MNHDT and YYDKIL. CDR3 size: 13 residues. The CDR3 bases that were read are TGTGCTAGCAGTCCTACAGGGACAGAAACGCTGTAT. It yields the protein CASSPTGTETLY. The CDR3 as a whole reads CASSPTGTETLYF. Looking up the rest from reference TRBV17 and TRBJ2-3 gives the full variable domain: DTTVKQNPRYKLARVGKPVNLICSQTMNHDTMYWYQKKPNQAPKLLLFYYDKILNREADTFEKFQSSRPNNSFCSLYIGSAGLEYSAMYLCASSPTGTETLYFGSGTRLTVL.

By frequency in the sample, this clone is large. The listed genes are named as in mouse. Read sequence stops 1 residue before the CDR3 end, and the germline J gene provides the missing end. The chain employs TRBV29 and TRBJ2-7; the D is unclear. V was trimmed by 5 bases and J by 7 bases, leaving 6 bases between them. CDR3 length: 10 residues. Germline assignment: CDR1 MSHET and CDR2 SYDVDS. The CDR3 sequence: CASSRREQYF. The part of the CDR3 DNA that was read is TGTGCTAGCAGTCGGCGGGAACAGTAC.